A single sample is the source of the 26 T cell receptor beta chains below, sequenced in a study of blood T cell repertoires in COVID-19. Assay: immunoSEQ multiplex PCR; the TCRdb copy retains only in-frame clones and omits some. The data contain approximately 290,000 clones, around 81% of them singletons. Sample: peripheral blood. Receptors originate from a person aged 65-85 years with COVID-19, enrolled during active disease.

The V gene is TRBV9, the J gene TRBJ1-1, with D possibly matching TRBD1 (5 bases). Trimming left V 0 bases short and J 0 bases short, with 18 bases between. The germline V gene has CDR1 SGDLS and CDR2 YYNGEE. The CDR3 is made up of 18 amino acids. CDR3 protein: CASSVGGGFPKLNTEAFF. The CDR3 region has the DNA TGTGCCAGCAGCGTAGGCGGGGGTTTCCCGAAACTGAACACTGAAGCTTTCTTT. The complete variable domain, with remaining parts taken from reference TRBV9 and TRBJ1-1, reads DSGVTQTPKHLITATGQRVTLRCSPRSGDLSVYWYQQSLDQGLQFLIQYYNGEERAKGNILERFSAQQFPDLHSELNLSSLELGDSALYFCASSVGGGFPKLNTEAFFGQGTRLTVV.

V usage is TRBV7-8 and J usage is TRBJ2-1, with a weak D call TRBD2 (6 bases). The CDR3 length is 15 residues. CDR1 is SGHVS, CDR2 FQNEAQ, per germline. V lost 2 bases to trimming and J lost 4 bases, with 12 bases between them. This CDR3 is CASSLFAGQYNEQFF. The CDR3 DNA reads as TGTGCCAGCAGCTTATTCGCGGGGCAATACAATGAGCAGTTCTTC.

The genes are TRBV7-9 and TRBJ1-2, with 9 bases fitting TRBD1. Germline V gene data show CDR1 as SEHNR and CDR2 as FQNEAQ (reference sequence). The V gene end was trimmed by 2 bases and the J gene end by 5 bases; junction bases not matched to a gene: 9. The CDR3 length is 16 residues. DNA of the CDR3: TGTGCCAGCAGCTTAATCCCAGGACAGGGGCCTTATGGCTACACCTTC. Amino acid sequence: CASSLIPGQGPYGYTF.

This clone was observed once. V is TRBV29-1 and J is TRBJ2-7, with D possibly being TRBD2 (5 bases). Germline V gene data show CDR1 as SQVTM and CDR2 as ANQGSEA. V was trimmed by 8 bases and J by 6 bases, leaving 14 bases between them. The CDR3 runs to 11 residues. CDR3 sequence: CSSQSSGEQYF. CDR3 DNA: TGCAGCTCGCAGTCGAGCGGCGAGCAGTACTTC.

The table lists this clone with a few counts. This chain links TRBV7-3 with TRBJ1-1, with 9 bases identical to TRBD1. Trimming removed 5 bases from V and 5 bases from J; junction bases left unmatched: 12. CDR3 length: 16 residues. Per germline, CDR1 SGHTA and CDR2 FQGTGA. The CDR3 region has the DNA TGTGCCAGCAGCCCCAAGTCCGGGACAGGGACAACTGAAGCTTTCTTT. Its translation: CASSPKSGTGTTEAFF.

This chain connects TRBV30 to TRBJ1-5; D is ambiguous. The germline V and J ends were trimmed by 0 bases and 10 bases, with 13 bases remaining between them. CDR3 length: 13 residues. CDR1 is GTSNPN and CDR2 is SVGIG in the germline V gene (reference sequence). CDR3 region: CAWSVLPHLPQHF. The CDR3 nucleotides are TGTGCCTGGAGTGTGCTACCCCACCTACCCCAGCATTTT.

The chain links TRBV7-9 to TRBJ1-1, with D perhaps TRBD1 (5 bases). This CDR3 has 15 amino acids. Between the trimmed V and J ends, which lost 5 bases and 0 bases, there was a span of 13 bases. Per germline, CDR1 SEHNR and CDR2 FQNEAQ (reference sequence). In DNA, the CDR3 is TGTGCCAGCAGCATAGGTGGACATTTGAACACTGAAGCTTTCTTT. Encoded protein: CASSIGGHLNTEAFF.

The gene calls are TRBV19 and TRBJ1-1; 8 bases match TRBD1. The CDR3 loop spans 15 amino acids. Germline loops: CDR1 LNHDA, CDR2 SQIVND (reference sequence). J gave up 1 base and V 4 bases, and 5 bases lay outside the gene matches. The CDR3 nucleotides read TGTGCCAGTAGTACCCATGGGACAGGGAACACTGAAGCTTTCTTT. Protein product: CASSTHGTGNTEAFF. Combining the CDR3 with reference TRBV19 and TRBJ1-1 gives the whole variable domain DGGITQSPKYLFRKEGQNVTLSCEQNLNHDAMYWYRQDPGQGLRLIYYSQIVNDFQKGDIAEGYSVSREKKESFPLTVTSAQKNPTAFYLCASSTHGTGNTEAFFGQGTRLTVV.

This chain links TRBV4-1 with TRBJ2-7, with 8 bases that match TRBD1. Looked up from germline, CDR1 is MGHRA and CDR2 is YSYEKL. With 1 base clipped from V and 3 bases from J, the junction kept 14 bases outside the gene matches. CDR3 size: 18 residues. DNA for the CDR3: TGCGCCAGCAGCCAAGTAGTCTCACCAGGGGGCAGATTCTACGAGCAGTACTTC. This sequence encodes CASSQVVSPGGRFYEQYF.

V usage is TRBV6-1 and J usage is TRBJ1-2; 8 bases are a match to TRBD1. The junction had 7 bases not matched to a gene; V was cut back by 2 bases and J by 5 bases. This CDR3 spans 15 amino acids. Germline V lookup: CDR1 MNHNS, CDR2 SASEGT. CDR3 DNA: TGTGCCAGCAGTGAATACCAGGGGGCGAGTTATGGCTACACCTTC. It is translated as CASSEYQGASYGYTF.

This rearrangement joins TRBV7-2 to TRBJ1-6, with 8 positions matching TRBD1. The CDR3 has 18 residues. V shed 6 bases, J shed 7 bases, and the junction held 17 bases outside the gene matches. Germline lookup yields CDR1 SGHTA and CDR2 FQGNSA. CDR3 DNA: TGTGCCAGCAGAGCCCCCGCATCAGGGGGCCTGGGGAATTCACCCCTCCACTTT. Encoded protein: CASRAPASGGLGNSPLHF.

The chain joins TRBV27 to TRBJ1-2; 8 bases map to TRBD1. Trimming at V came to 6 bases and at J to 5 bases, leaving 11 bases not matched to a gene. Germline CDR1 and CDR2: MNHEY and SMNVEV (reference sequence). The CDR3 has 15 residues. The CDR3 loop reads CASRPLGTGSYGYTF. The CDR3, as DNA: TGTGCCAGCAGGCCTCTTGGGACAGGATCTTATGGCTACACCTTC.

This clone has only one observation. The chain employs TRBV7-9 and TRBJ2-3, with no clear D. Between the trimmed V and J ends, which lost 2 bases and 4 bases, there was a span of 16 bases. The CDR3 is 16 residues long. Germline V gene sequence: CDR1 SEHNR, CDR2 FQNEAQ (reference sequence). The CDR3 spells CASSLRRMGWADTQYF. As DNA, the CDR3 is TGTGCCAGCAGCTTAAGGCGGATGGGTTGGGCAGATACGCAGTATTTT.

The J gene is TRBJ2-7, the V gene TRBV5-1; a possible D gene is TRBD2 (5 bases). The CDR3 spans 13 residues. V was cut by 4 bases and J by 4 bases, with 12 bases left in between. Germline assignment: CDR1 SGHRS and CDR2 YFSETQ. CDR3 residues: CASSPNRRYEQYF. The CDR3 coding sequence is TGCGCCAGCAGCCCAAACCGGAGGTACGAGCAGTACTTC.

The chain couples TRBV7-2 to TRBJ1-1; the D gene is possibly TRBD1 (5 bases). The CDR3 extends over 12 amino acids. The ends were cut back, 5 bases at V and 8 bases at J, with 12 bases in the middle. Germline loops: CDR1 SGHTA, CDR2 FQGNSA. The CDR3, as DNA: TGTGCCAGCAGCCAAAGGGGTTGGGAAGCTTTCTTT. Encoded protein: CASSQRGWEAFF.

This clone was detected a few times. The V gene is TRBV11-2, the J gene TRBJ1-1; possibly TRBD1 for D (5 bases). V was cut by 1 base and J by 5 bases, with 11 bases left in between. Germline CDR1 and CDR2: SGHAT and FQNNGV. The CDR3 spans 14 residues. CDR3 loop: CASSLVLSGTEAFF. The CDR3 coding sequence is TGTGCCAGCAGCTTAGTCTTGTCAGGGACTGAAGCTTTCTTT.

The rearrangement uses TRBV5-8 and TRBJ2-7; D perhaps matches TRBD1 (5 bases). V dropped 4 bases and J dropped 3 bases, with 23 bases sitting between them. The germline CDR1 and CDR2 sequences are SGHTS and YDEGEE. This CDR3 has 17 residues. This chain's CDR3 is CASSNYLRQTLNYEQYF. The CDR3 DNA follows: TGTGCCAGCAGCAACTACCTCAGACAGACCCTTAACTACGAGCAGTACTTC.

The V gene is TRBV11-2, the J gene TRBJ2-2; 13 bases align to TRBD2. This CDR3 spans 15 amino acids. CDR1 SGHAT and CDR2 FQNNGV come from the germline V gene. The CDR3 reads CAGLAGVGADGELFF. The CDR3, as DNA: TGTGCTGGACTAGCGGGAGTCGGTGCTGACGGGGAGCTGTTTTTT.

The chain is built from TRBV5-1 and TRBJ1-6, with 7 bases identical to TRBD1. The germline CDR1 and CDR2 sequences are SGHRS and YFSETQ. This CDR3 region has 14 residues. The V and J ends lost 3 bases and 10 bases, in that order; junction bases with no gene match: 7. As DNA, the CDR3 is TGCGCCAGCAGCTCCGGACAGGAGGGCTCACCCCTCCACTTT. This translates into CASSSGQEGSPLHF.

J is TRBJ1-2 and V is TRBV9; 7 bases are shared with TRBD1. The CDR3 runs to 15 residues. CDR1 is SGDLS, CDR2 YYNGEE, per germline. The V gene end was trimmed by 0 bases and the J gene end by 8 bases; junction bases not matched to a gene: 10. CDR3 sequence reads: CASSVVGRGTVGYTF. Written as DNA, the CDR3 is TGTGCCAGCAGCGTAGTAGGCAGGGGGACTGTCGGCTACACCTTC.

The chain combines TRBV4-3 with TRBJ2-3; 11 bases fit TRBD2. J gave up 1 base and V 3 bases, and 6 bases lay outside the gene matches. CDR3 size: 17 residues. Germline V lookup: CDR1 LGHNA, CDR2 YSLEER. For the CDR3, the DNA is TGCGCCAGCAGCCAGGGGACTAGCGGAGACGGCACAGATACGCAGTATTTT. The encoded protein is CASSQGTSGDGTDTQYF.

This chain joins TRBV27 and TRBJ2-7; 12 nucleotides align to TRBD1. The CDR3 extends over 15 amino acids. Trimming took 5 bases from V and 7 from J; bases not matched to a gene: 9. The germline V gene has CDR1 MNHEY and CDR2 SMNVEV (reference sequence). CDR3: CASSLTGQGAREQYF. The CDR3 DNA sequence: TGTGCCAGCAGTCTTACGGGACAGGGGGCCCGTGAGCAGTACTTC.

The CDR3 sequence is CASSVGQQRNTIYF. CDR3 DNA sequence: TGCGCCAGCAGCGTGGGGCAGCAGAGAAACACCATATATTTT. The chain links TRBV4-1 to TRBJ1-3, with D possibly matching TRBD1 (5 bases). Germline CDR1 reads MGHRA; CDR2 reads YSYEKL. V was clipped by 5 bases and J by 5 bases, with 13 bases between them. The CDR3 runs 14 residues.

This chain connects TRBV12-3 or TRBV12-4 to TRBJ2-7; no definite D call. The CDR3 length is 11 residues. With 5 bases removed from V and 2 bases from J, the gap between germline ends came to 4 bases. The CDR3 loop is CASSAAYEQYF. CDR3 bases: TGTGCCAGCAGTGCAGCCTACGAGCAGTACTTC.

This chain uses TRBV5-4 with TRBJ2-3; 14 bases are shared with TRBD2. Unmatched junction bases numbered 7, after V lost 4 bases and J lost 6 bases. CDR1 and CDR2 from the germline V gene are SGHNT and YYREEE (reference sequence). The length of the CDR3 is 16 residues. The CDR3 DNA follows: TGTGCCAGCAGCCCGCAACGGACTAGCGGGGGGGATACGCAGTATTTT. Translating it yields CASSPQRTSGGDTQYF.

The V and J genes are TRBV28 and TRBJ1-1, with 10 bases identical to TRBD1. Trimming at V came to 5 bases and at J to 0 bases, leaving 12 bases not matched to a gene. The germline gives CDR1 MDHEN, CDR2 SYDVKM. CDR3 length: 18 residues. The chain's CDR3 is CASSPNRKGTGVNTEAFF. The CDR3 DNA sequence: TGTGCCAGCAGTCCCAATAGAAAAGGGACAGGGGTGAACACTGAAGCTTTCTTT.